The 9 T cell receptor beta chains presented below share a single source sample, sequenced in a study of cytomegalovirus exposure and HLA in healthy donors. Primers: 60 Vbeta forward and 13 Jbeta reverse. Some clones are missing from TCRdb's copy, which holds only in-frame ones; the method was immunoSEQ multiplex PCR. Here the sample spans some 110,000 clones, around 74% being singletons. Material: PBMCs. The receptor source for this set is a man aged 40-55 years in good health and CMV-seronegative.

This rearrangement joins TRBV5-1 to TRBJ2-7; D gene ambiguous. Trimming removed 0 bases at V and 0 bases at J, with 19 bases between. Looked up from germline, CDR1 is SGHRS and CDR2 is YFSETQ. The CDR3 is 18 amino acids. The chain's CDR3 is CASSLGGVSASSSYEQYF. As DNA, the CDR3 is TGCGCCAGCAGCTTGGGAGGAGTATCGGCCTCGAGCTCCTACGAGCAGTACTTC.

The chain recombines TRBV11-2 with TRBJ2-4; TRBD1 matches at 7 bases. Germline V lookup: CDR1 SGHAT, CDR2 FQNNGV. J gave up 10 bases and V 3 bases, and 9 bases lay outside the gene matches. The CDR3 has 14 residues. Here the CDR3 reads CASSFRERGRIQYF. CDR3 nucleotides: TGTGCCAGCAGCTTCCGAGAAAGGGGGCGAATTCAGTACTTC.

The rearrangement uses TRBV11-2 and TRBJ2-1; 11 positions match TRBD2. The V and J ends lost 1 base and 4 bases, in that order; junction bases with no gene match: 3. Per the germline V gene, CDR1 is SGHAT and CDR2 is FQNNGV. The CDR3 is 16 amino acids. CDR3 DNA sequence: TGTGCCAGCAGCTTAGGACTAGCGGGGAAATACAATGAGCAGTTCTTC. It specifies CASSLGLAGKYNEQFF.

The chain carries TRBV29-1 and TRBJ2-7; TRBD1 is a possible D gene (6 bases). The CDR3 runs to 13 residues. Per germline, CDR1 SQVTM and CDR2 ANQGSEA. The V and J ends lost 6 bases and 4 bases respectively, with 16 bases between them. CDR3 amino acids: CSVDRPGGYEQYF. The CDR3 coding sequence is TGCAGCGTCGACAGGCCCGGTGGGTACGAGCAGTACTTC.

The chain couples TRBV2 to TRBJ2-7, with a weak D call TRBD2 (6 bases). The CDR3 covers 14 residues. Germline V gene sequence: CDR1 SNHLY, CDR2 FYNNEI. V was clipped by 6 bases and J by 10 bases, with 22 bases between them. CDR3 residues: CASSPVSGVQLQYF. As DNA, the CDR3 is TGTGCCAGCAGCCCCGTGTCGGGGGTCCAGCTCCAGTACTTC.

This clone showed up just a few times. J is TRBJ1-1 and V is TRBV7-3; 7 bases are a match to TRBD1. The CDR3 contains 14 residues. With 5 bases clipped from V and 0 bases from J, the junction kept 3 bases outside the gene matches. From germline, CDR1 is SGHTA and CDR2 FQGTGA. As DNA, the CDR3 is TGTGCCAGCAGCCGACAGGGCATGAACACTGAAGCTTTCTTT. Protein sequence: CASSRQGMNTEAFF.

The J gene is TRBJ1-1, the V gene TRBV6-5, with a possible D match to TRBD1 (6 bases). Germline values: CDR1 MNHEY, CDR2 SVGAGI. The CDR3 sequence is 13 residues long. Trimming cost V 7 bases and J 3 bases, with 12 bases left between them. The CDR3, as DNA: TGTGCCAGCATGACAGGAGATTACACTGAAGCTTTCTTT. Translation: CASMTGDYTEAFF.

The chain recombines TRBV4-1 with TRBJ1-1; TRBD1 aligns across 7 bases. Germline CDR1 MGHRA, CDR2 YSYEKL. V was clipped by 0 bases and J by 4 bases; unmatched bases: 5. The CDR3 consists of 15 residues. DNA of the CDR3: TGCGCCAGCAGCCAAGAAGGACAGGCGGGCACTGAAGCTTTCTTT. It specifies CASSQEGQAGTEAFF.

The rearrangement uses TRBV10-2 and TRBJ2-7; 10 bases agree with TRBD2. The CDR3 covers 15 residues. The germline gives CDR1 WSHSY, CDR2 SAAADI. V trimming: 10 bases; J trimming: 5 bases; junction bases outside the gene matches: 14. The CDR3, as DNA: TGCGCCACCTCAGGGAATCTAGCGGGAGCCCACGAGCAGTACTTC. It specifies CATSGNLAGAHEQYF.